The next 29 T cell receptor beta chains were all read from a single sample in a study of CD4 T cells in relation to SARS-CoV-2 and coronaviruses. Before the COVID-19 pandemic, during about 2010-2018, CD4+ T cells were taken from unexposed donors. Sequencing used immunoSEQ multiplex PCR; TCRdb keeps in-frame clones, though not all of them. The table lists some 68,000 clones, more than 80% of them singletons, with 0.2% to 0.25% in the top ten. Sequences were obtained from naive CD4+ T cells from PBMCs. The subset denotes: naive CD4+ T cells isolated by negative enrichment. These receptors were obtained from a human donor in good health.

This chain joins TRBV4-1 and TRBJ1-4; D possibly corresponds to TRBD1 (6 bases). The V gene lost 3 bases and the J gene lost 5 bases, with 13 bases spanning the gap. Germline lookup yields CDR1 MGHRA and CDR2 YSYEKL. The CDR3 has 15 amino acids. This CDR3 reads CASSQLGGANEKLFF. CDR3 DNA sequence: TGCGCCAGCAGCCAGCTCGGGGGCGCGAATGAAAAACTGTTTTTT.

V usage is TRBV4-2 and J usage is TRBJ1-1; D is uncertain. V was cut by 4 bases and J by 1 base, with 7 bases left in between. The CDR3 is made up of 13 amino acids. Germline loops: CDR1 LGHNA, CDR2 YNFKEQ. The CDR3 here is CASSLGSNTEAFF. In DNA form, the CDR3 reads TGTGCCAGCAGCCTGGGTTCGAACACTGAAGCTTTCTTT.

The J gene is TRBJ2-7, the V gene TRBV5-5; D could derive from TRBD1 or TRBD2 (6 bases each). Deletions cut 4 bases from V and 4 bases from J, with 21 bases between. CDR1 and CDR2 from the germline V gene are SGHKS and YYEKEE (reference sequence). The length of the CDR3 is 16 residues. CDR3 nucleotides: TGTGCCAGCAGCGTACAATGGGGGGCTAGAATTTACGAGCAGTACTTC. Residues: CASSVQWGARIYEQYF.

CDR3 DNA: TGTGCCAGCAGTAGAGGGACTAGCGGTCAAGATACGCAGTATTTT. As protein: CASSRGTSGQDTQYF. J is TRBJ2-3 and V is TRBV28; 11 bases match TRBD2. The V gene's germline CDR1 is MDHEN and CDR2 SYDVKM. The CDR3 has 15 residues. J was trimmed by 5 bases and V by 5 bases; bases with no gene match: 6.

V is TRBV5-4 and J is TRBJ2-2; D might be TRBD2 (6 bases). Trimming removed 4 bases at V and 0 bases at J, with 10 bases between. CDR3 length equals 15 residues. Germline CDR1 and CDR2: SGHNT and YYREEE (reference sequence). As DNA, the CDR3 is TGTGCCAGCAGCGTGGACTATTCGAACACCGGGGAGCTGTTTTTT. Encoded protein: CASSVDYSNTGELFF.

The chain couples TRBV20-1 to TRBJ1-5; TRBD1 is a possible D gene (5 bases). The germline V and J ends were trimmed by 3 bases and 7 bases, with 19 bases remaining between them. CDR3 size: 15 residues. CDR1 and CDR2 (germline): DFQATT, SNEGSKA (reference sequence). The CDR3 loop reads CSASRVARVGQPQHF. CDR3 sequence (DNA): TGCAGTGCTAGTAGGGTGGCCAGGGTAGGACAGCCCCAGCATTTT.

The CDR3 loop is CASSSSGGRADTQYF. CDR3 sequence (DNA): TGTGCCAGCAGCTCTAGCGGGGGCCGGGCAGATACGCAGTATTTT. This chain connects TRBV11-2 to TRBJ2-3; 10 positions agree with TRBD2. V shed 4 bases, J shed 4 bases, and the junction held 5 bases outside the gene matches. The CDR3 has 15 amino acids. The germline V gene encodes CDR1 SGHAT and CDR2 FQNNGV. The whole variable domain, remainder taken from reference TRBV11-2 and TRBJ2-3, is EAGVAQSPRYKIIEKRQSVAFWCNPISGHATLYWYQQILGQGPKLLIQFQNNGVVDDSQLPKDRFSAERLKGVDSTLKIQPAKLEDSAVYLCASSSSGGRADTQYFGPGTRLTVL.

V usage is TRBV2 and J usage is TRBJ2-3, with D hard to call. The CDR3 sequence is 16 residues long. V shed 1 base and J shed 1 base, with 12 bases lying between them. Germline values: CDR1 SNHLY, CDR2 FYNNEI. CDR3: CASSEGWSGGTDTQYF. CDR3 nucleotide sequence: TGTGCCAGCAGTGAAGGGTGGTCAGGAGGCACAGATACGCAGTATTTT.

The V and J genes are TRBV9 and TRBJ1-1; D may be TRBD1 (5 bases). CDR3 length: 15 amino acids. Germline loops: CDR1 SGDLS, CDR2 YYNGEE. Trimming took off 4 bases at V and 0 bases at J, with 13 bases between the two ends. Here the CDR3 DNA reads TGTGCCAGCAGCCCGACGGGACGGTTGAACACTGAAGCTTTCTTT. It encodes CASSPTGRLNTEAFF.

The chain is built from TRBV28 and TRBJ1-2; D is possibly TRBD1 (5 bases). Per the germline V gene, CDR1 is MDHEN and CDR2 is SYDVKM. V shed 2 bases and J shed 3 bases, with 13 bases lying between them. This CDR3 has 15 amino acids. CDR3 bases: TGTGCCAGCAGTTTAGCGGGGACTAAACACTATGGCTACACCTTC. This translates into CASSLAGTKHYGYTF.

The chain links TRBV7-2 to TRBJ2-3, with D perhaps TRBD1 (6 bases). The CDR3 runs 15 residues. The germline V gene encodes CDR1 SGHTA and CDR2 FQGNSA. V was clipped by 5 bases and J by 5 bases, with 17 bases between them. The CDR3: CASSLDRSSGDTQYF. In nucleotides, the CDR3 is TGTGCCAGCAGCCTAGACAGGTCCTCCGGAGATACGCAGTATTTT.

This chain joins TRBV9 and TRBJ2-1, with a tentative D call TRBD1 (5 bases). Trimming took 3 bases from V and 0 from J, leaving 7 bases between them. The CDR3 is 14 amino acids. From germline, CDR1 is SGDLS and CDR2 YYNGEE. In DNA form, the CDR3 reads TGTGCCAGCAGCGCCGACAGCTCCTACAATGAGCAGTTCTTC. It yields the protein CASSADSSYNEQFF.

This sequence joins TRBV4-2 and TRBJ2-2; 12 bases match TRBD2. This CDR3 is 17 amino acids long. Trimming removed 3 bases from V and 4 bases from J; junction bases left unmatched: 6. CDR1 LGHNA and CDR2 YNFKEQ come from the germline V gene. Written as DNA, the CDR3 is TGTGCCAGCAGCCACCGACTAGCGGGAGTAGGCACCGGGGAGCTGTTTTTT. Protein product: CASSHRLAGVGTGELFF.

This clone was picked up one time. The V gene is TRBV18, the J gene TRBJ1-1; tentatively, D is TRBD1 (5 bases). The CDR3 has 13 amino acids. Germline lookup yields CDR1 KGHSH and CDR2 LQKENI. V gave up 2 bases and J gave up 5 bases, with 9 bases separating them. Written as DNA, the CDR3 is TGTGCCAGCTCACCAACAGGAGGGACTGAAGCTTTCTTT. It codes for CASSPTGGTEAFF. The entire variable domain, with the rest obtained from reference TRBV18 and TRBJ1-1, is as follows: NAGVMQNPRHLVRRRGQEARLRCSPMKGHSHVYWYRQLPEEGLKFMVYLQKENIIDESGMPKERFSAEFPKEGPSILRIQQVVRGDSAAYFCASSPTGGTEAFFGQGTRLTVV.

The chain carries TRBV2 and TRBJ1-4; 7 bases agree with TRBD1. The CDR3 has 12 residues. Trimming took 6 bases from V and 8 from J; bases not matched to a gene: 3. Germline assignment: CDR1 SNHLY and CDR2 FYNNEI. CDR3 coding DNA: TGTGCCAGCAGGGACAGGTGGGAAAAACTGTTTTTT. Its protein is CASRDRWEKLFF.

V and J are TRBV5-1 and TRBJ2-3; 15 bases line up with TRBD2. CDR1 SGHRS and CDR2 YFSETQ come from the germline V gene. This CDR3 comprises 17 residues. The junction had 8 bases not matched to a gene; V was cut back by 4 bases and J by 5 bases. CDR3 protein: CASSGGLAGGPGDTQYF. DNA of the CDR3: TGCGCCAGCAGCGGCGGACTAGCGGGAGGGCCCGGAGATACGCAGTATTTT.

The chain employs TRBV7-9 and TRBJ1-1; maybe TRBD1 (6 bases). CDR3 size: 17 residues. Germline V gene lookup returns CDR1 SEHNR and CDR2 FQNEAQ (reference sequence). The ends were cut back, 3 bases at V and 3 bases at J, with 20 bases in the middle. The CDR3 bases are TGTGCCAGCAGCTTGGGTTGGGGGGGCGAAAAAGACACTGAAGCTTTCTTT. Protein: CASSLGWGGEKDTEAFF.

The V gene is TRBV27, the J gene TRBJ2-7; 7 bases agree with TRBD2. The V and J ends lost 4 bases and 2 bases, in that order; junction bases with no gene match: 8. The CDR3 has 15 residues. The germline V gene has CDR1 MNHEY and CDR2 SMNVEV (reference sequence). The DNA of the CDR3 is TGTGCCAGCAGTTCCGGGGCCGGACTAGCCTACGAGCAGTACTTC. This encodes CASSSGAGLAYEQYF.

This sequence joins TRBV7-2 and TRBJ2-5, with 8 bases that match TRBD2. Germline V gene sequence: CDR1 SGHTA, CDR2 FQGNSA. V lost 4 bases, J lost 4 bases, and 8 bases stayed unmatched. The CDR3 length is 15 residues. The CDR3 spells CASSSPSAGGETQYF. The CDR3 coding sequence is TGTGCCAGCAGCTCCCCTTCGGCGGGAGGAGAGACCCAGTACTTC.

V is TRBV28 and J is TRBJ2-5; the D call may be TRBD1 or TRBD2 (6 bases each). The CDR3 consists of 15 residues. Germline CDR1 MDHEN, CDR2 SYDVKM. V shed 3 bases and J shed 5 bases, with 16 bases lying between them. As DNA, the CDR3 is TGTGCCAGCAGTTTTTTCCGGGGGCTATTGGAGACCCAGTACTTC. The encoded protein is CASSFFRGLLETQYF.

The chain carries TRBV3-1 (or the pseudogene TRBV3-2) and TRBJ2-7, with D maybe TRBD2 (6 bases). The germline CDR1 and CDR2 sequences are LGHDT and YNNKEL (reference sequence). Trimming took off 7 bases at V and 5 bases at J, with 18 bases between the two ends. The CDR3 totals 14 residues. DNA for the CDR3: TGTGCCAGCACCGGGAGAGGGAAGGGCCACGAGCAGTACTTC. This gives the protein CASTGRGKGHEQYF.

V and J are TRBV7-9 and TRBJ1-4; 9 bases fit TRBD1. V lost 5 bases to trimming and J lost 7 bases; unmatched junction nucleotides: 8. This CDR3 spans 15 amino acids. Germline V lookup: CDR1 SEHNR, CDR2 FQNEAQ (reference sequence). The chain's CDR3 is CASSHDRGEGEKLFF. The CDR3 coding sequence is TGTGCCAGCAGCCACGACAGGGGGGAGGGTGAAAAACTGTTTTTT. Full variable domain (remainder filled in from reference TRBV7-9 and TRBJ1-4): DTGVSQNPRHKITKRGQNVTFRCDPISEHNRLYWYRQTLGQGPEFLTYFQNEAQLEKSRLLSDRFSAERPKGSFSTLEIQRTEQGDSAMYLCASSHDRGEGEKLFFGSGTQLSVL.

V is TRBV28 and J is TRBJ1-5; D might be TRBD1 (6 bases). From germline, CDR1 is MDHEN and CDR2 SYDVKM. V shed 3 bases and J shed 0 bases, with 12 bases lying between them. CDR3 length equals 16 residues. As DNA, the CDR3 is TGTGCCAGCAGTTTCGGACAGAGCATTAGCAATCAGCCCCAGCATTTT. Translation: CASSFGQSISNQPQHF.

This CDR3 reads CASSQDSTGGIGTEAFF. CDR3 nucleotide sequence: TGTGCCAGCAGCCAAGATTCGACAGGGGGCATTGGCACTGAAGCTTTCTTT. The rearrangement links TRBV3-1 (or the pseudogene TRBV3-2) to TRBJ1-1, with 10 bases aligning to TRBD1. There are 17 residues in the CDR3. The germline gives CDR1 LGHDT, CDR2 YNNKEL (reference sequence). V shed 0 bases, J shed 4 bases, and the junction held 8 bases outside the gene matches.

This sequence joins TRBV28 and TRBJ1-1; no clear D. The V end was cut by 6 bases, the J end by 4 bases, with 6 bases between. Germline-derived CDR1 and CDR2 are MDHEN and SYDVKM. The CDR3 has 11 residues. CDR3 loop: CASRGGTEAFF. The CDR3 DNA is TGTGCCAGCAGGGGTGGCACTGAAGCTTTCTTT.

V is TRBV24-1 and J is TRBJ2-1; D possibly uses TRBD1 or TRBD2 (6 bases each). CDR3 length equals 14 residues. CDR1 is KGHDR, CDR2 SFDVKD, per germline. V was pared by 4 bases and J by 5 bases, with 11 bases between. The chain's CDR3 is CATSEGGGDNEQFF. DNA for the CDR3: TGTGCCACCAGTGAGGGGGGCGGAGACAATGAGCAGTTCTTC.

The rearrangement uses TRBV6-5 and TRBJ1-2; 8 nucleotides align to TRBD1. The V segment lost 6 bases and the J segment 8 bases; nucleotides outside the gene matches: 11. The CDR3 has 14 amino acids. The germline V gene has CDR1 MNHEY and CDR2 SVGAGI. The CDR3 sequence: CASSSTGGFDGYTF. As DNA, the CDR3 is TGTGCCAGCAGCTCAACAGGGGGATTCGACGGCTACACCTTC.

The CDR3 sequence is CASRKGQGSDTQYF. In nucleotides, the CDR3 is TGTGCCAGTAGAAAAGGACAGGGATCAGATACGCAGTATTTT. This chain links TRBV19 with TRBJ2-3; 8 positions match TRBD1. The CDR3 is 14 amino acids. Trimming took 6 bases from V and 4 from J; bases not matched to a gene: 6. Germline V gene sequence: CDR1 LNHDA, CDR2 SQIVND (reference sequence).

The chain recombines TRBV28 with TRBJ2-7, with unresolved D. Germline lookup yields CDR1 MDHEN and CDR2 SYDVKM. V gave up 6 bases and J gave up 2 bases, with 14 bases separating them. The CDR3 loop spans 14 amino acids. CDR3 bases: TGTGCCAGCAGACCTTCTGGGCTGACCTACGAGCAGTACTTC. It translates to CASRPSGLTYEQYF.